These 13 T cell receptor beta chains were sequenced from one sample in a study of low-dose radiotherapy and immunotherapy resistance in tumors. Alpha- and beta-chain coverage of first-strand cDNA came from TRAV- and TRBV-specific primers. The authors ran 15 to 20 PCR cycles to amplify TCRs with a constant-region primer and V-primer adapter. Each CDR3 protein is one row after TCRdb ran MiXCR on the reads. This sample carries around 13,000 distinct CDR3 sequences, roughly 66% of them seen once, and the ten largest clones take approximately 8%. These receptors came from a human donor with advanced metastatic prostate, ovarian, gallbladder or colorectal cancer (not recorded which). This table probably holds off-target reads from a library built for another chain.

The genes are TRBV24-1 and TRBJ2-3, with D possibly TRBD1 on 5 matching bases. Trimming stripped 6 bases from V and 8 bases from J, with 20 bases between. Germline V lookup: CDR1 KGHDR, CDR2 SFDVKD. The CDR3 sequence is 15 residues long. The CDR3 reads CATSRTDISGGTQYF. The CDR3 DNA reads TGTGCCACCAGTCGGACGGACATTTCAGGTGGTACGCAGTATTTT.

The V gene is TRBV28, the J gene TRBJ2-7; 10 positions agree with TRBD2. CDR3 size: 15 residues. The ends lost 4 bases at V and 1 base at J; junction bases unmatched: 4. Per germline, CDR1 MDHEN and CDR2 SYDVKM. The CDR3 DNA is TGTGCCAGCAGTTCCGGGACTAGCGTATCCTACGAGCAGTACTTC. Residues: CASSSGTSVSYEQYF.

J is TRBJ2-1 and V is TRBV9; D not resolved. The germline V and J ends were trimmed by 4 bases and 1 base, with 12 bases remaining between them. This CDR3 has 15 residues. From germline, CDR1 is SGDLS and CDR2 YYNGEE. The CDR3 bases are TGTGCCAGCAGCCCCCAAGTGGGGTCCTACAATGAGCAGTTCTTC. It specifies CASSPQVGSYNEQFF.

The chain recombines TRBV28 with TRBJ2-7, with D possibly called TRBD1 or TRBD2 (5 bases each). Germline V gene lookup returns CDR1 MDHEN and CDR2 SYDVKM. This CDR3 has 15 residues. V was shortened by 8 bases and J by 5 bases, with 22 bases between the two germline ends. The DNA for the CDR3 is TGTGCCAGCCAGAGAGACAGTGCAGTGGGGGACGAGCAGTACTTC. This sequence encodes CASQRDSAVGDEQYF. Based on the CDR3 plus reference TRBV28 and TRBJ2-7, the full variable domain is DVKVTQSSRYLVKRTGEKVFLECVQDMDHENMFWYRQDPGLGLRLIYFSYDVKMKEKGDIPEGYSVSREKKERFSLILESASTNQTSMYLCASQRDSAVGDEQYFGPGTRLTVT.

The chain carries TRBV12-3 or TRBV12-4 and TRBJ2-7; 7 nucleotides match TRBD2. Losses at the gene ends were 2 bases for V and 0 bases for J; bases not matched to a gene: 7. The CDR3 is 16 residues long. The DNA of the CDR3 is TGTGCCAGCAGTTTACGGGGGACTATCGGCTCCTACGAGCAGTACTTC. Amino acid sequence: CASSLRGTIGSYEQYF.

The V gene is TRBV28, the J gene TRBJ1-5; no firm D call. The CDR3 has 14 residues. V lost 3 bases, J lost 7 bases, and 13 bases lay in between. The germline V gene encodes CDR1 MDHEN and CDR2 SYDVKM. CDR3 residues: CASSLGQTRQPQHF. The DNA for the CDR3 is TGTGCCAGCAGTTTGGGCCAGACGAGACAGCCCCAGCATTTT. Combining the CDR3 with reference TRBV28 and TRBJ1-5 gives the whole variable domain DVKVTQSSRYLVKRTGEKVFLECVQDMDHENMFWYRQDPGLGLRLIYFSYDVKMKEKGDIPEGYSVSREKKERFSLILESASTNQTSMYLCASSLGQTRQPQHFGDGTRLSIL.

The chain uses TRBV13 and TRBJ1-2; D gene uncertain. CDR1 and CDR2 (germline): PRHDT, FYEKMQ (reference sequence). This CDR3 is 14 amino acids long. V was clipped by 2 bases and J by 1 base, with 8 bases between them. This chain's CDR3 is CASSLRQSNYGYTF. Here the CDR3 DNA reads TGTGCCAGCAGCTTAAGGCAGAGTAACTATGGCTACACCTTC.

The CDR3 region has the DNA TGTGCCAGCAGTTTGGGGGGTGAAACCTACAATGAGCAGTTCTTC. Protein: CASSLGGETYNEQFF. The chain is built from TRBV12-3 or TRBV12-4 and TRBJ2-1; weak D call: TRBD2 (6 bases). Trimming removed 3 bases at V and 2 bases at J, with 11 bases between. This CDR3 region has 15 residues.

This clonotype was counted between two and nine times. The CDR3 sequence: CASSQDRGTGANVLTF. DNA for the CDR3: TGCGCCAGCAGCCAAGATCGGGGAACTGGGGCCAACGTCCTGACTTTC. The rearrangement links TRBV4-1 to TRBJ2-6, with D possibly being TRBD2 (5 bases). CDR1 and CDR2 (germline): MGHRA, YSYEKL. The V end lost 0 bases, the J end lost 2 bases, and 8 bases lay between the germline ends. The CDR3 totals 16 residues.

This rearrangement joins TRBV7-9 to TRBJ2-7; 9 bases agree with TRBD1. Germline lookup yields CDR1 SEHNR and CDR2 FQNEAQ (reference sequence). The CDR3 runs 15 residues. J was trimmed by 5 bases and V by 3 bases; bases with no gene match: 8. In nucleotides, the CDR3 is TGTGCCAGCAGCTTTCCGGGACAGGGTGTCGACGAGCAGTACTTC. It yields the protein CASSFPGQGVDEQYF.

This chain uses TRBV7-2 with TRBJ1-4, with TRBD1 as a possible D gene (6 bases). The V and J ends lost 3 bases and 4 bases respectively, with 12 bases between them. Germline CDR1 reads SGHTA; CDR2 reads FQGNSA. This CDR3 contains 15 residues. The chain's CDR3 is CASSLQGSHNEKLFF. Written as DNA, the CDR3 is TGTGCCAGCAGCTTGCAGGGGAGTCATAATGAAAAACTGTTTTTT.

This clonotype was seen a few times. V usage is TRBV2 and J usage is TRBJ2-7; TRBD2 aligns across 8 bases. This CDR3 contains 13 residues. V was pared by 6 bases and J by 3 bases, with 4 bases of the junction left unmatched. Germline CDR1 is SNHLY and CDR2 is FYNNEI. CDR3 sequence reads: CASRGLAGYEQYF. CDR3 DNA sequence: TGTGCCAGCAGAGGTCTAGCGGGCTACGAGCAGTACTTC.

This sequence joins TRBV7-8 and TRBJ2-1, with 10 nucleotides matching TRBD2. J gave up 7 bases and V 2 bases, and 5 bases lay outside the gene matches. The length of the CDR3 is 15 residues. Germline-derived CDR1 and CDR2 are SGHVS and FQNEAQ. As DNA, the CDR3 is TGTGCCAGCAGCTTACAGCGGGGGGGCCGGAATGAGCAGTTCTTC. The encoded protein is CASSLQRGGRNEQFF.